This T cell receptor (beta chain) was sequenced for a study of shared clonotypes between healthy human individuals. At the level of the study: Ranging from 18 to 49 in age, donors were a couple of women and a few men. Overall study findings and caveats: Against clonotypes common to all four donors, non-shared ones had lower generation probabilities. Several donors had 5% to 6% of their naive CD4 clonotypes in common.

To note about this clone: The antigen is not known.

The germline CDR1 and CDR2 sequences are SEHNR and FQNEAQ (reference sequence). The CDR3 is 14 amino acids. The V end was cut by 5 bases, the J end by 1 base, with 12 bases between. The authors ran the assay at deep level. TCRdb's copy holds only in-frame clones and misses some; the assay was immunoSEQ multiplex PCR. The sample consists of more than 550,000 clones, approximately 90% of them appearing once. Terminally differentiated effector memory CD45RA+ cells were excluded from the naive CD8 cells, which were CD45RO-negative and positively selected for CCR7. The clonotype originates from a young man in good health. Sequencing used naive CD8+ T cells sorted from blood. The V and J genes are TRBV7-9 and TRBJ2-7; tentative D call: TRBD1 (6 bases). CDR3 nucleotide sequence: TGTGCCAGCAGCCAACCGGACAGTTCCTACGAGCAGTACTTC. Translating gives CASSQPDSSYEQYF.